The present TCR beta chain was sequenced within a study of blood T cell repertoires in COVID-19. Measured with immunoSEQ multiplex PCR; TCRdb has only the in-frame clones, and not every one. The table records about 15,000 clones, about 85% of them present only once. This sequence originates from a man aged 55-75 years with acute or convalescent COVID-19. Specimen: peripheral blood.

CDR3 DNA sequence: TGCGCCAGCAGCTTGAGTTCGGGGGCTAGCGGCACCTACGAGCAGTACTTC. Encoded protein: CASSLSSGASGTYEQYF. The gene calls are TRBV5-1 and TRBJ2-7, with a weak D call TRBD2 (7 bases). V was pared by 1 base and J by 2 bases, with 19 bases between. This CDR3 contains 17 residues. Germline CDR1 and CDR2: SGHRS and YFSETQ.